The rows below give T cell receptor beta chains drawn from one sample of a study of T cell repertoires in ileal Crohn's disease. TCRdb's copy holds only in-frame clones and misses some; the assay was immunoSEQ multiplex PCR. The sample has more than 12,000 clones, around 79% seen once. Sequencing was done on a sample of ileal tissue. The receptors derive from an adult with Crohn's disease. The CDR3 runs from the conserved cysteine through the conserved F or W.

V gene | CDR3 protein
TRBV2 | CASSVDREDEQYF
TRBV29-1 | CSAPSGAVWNGYTF
TRBV4-1 | CASSQDYRGITEAFF
TRBV6-1 | CASSELGTSSYNEQFF
TRBV7-9 | CASSLGAHGTEAFF
TRBV28 | CASRQQGGYEQYF
TRBV6-1 | CASSETVQLLANYGYTF
TRBV19 | CASTRGDSYEQYF
TRBV27 | CASSLDPPGSSYNSPLHF
TRBV15 | CATSRLAGGQETQYF
TRBV2 | CASSERERGTQFF
TRBV6-6 | CASSMDRYYGYTF
TRBV18 | CASSPPRGNGEKLFF
TRBV7-3 | CASSSAGGGYEQYF
TRBV28 | CASSTRDTGGKLFF
TRBV19 | CASRPGTRNTEAFF
TRBV6-4 | CASSEARGSPLHF
TRBV5-6 | CASSLFVQRGPTDTQYF